These 8 T cell receptor beta chains were all obtained from the same sample, sequenced in a study of T-cell memory formation after mild COVID-19. TCRdb passed the 5' RACE reads through MiXCR, listing each CDR3 protein once. Of 450,000 or so distinct CDR3 sequences in the sample, 15% to 25% are singletons; the top ten hold around 8%. Sequencing was done on a sample of PBMCs or a T cell subset sorted from them (not recorded which). These receptor sequences come from an adult woman who had mild COVID-19 (a few samples of this study predate the infection). Cell type and time point are not known.

This clonotype turned up a few times. V gene TRBV20-1 combines with J gene TRBJ2-2, with D possibly TRBD1 on 5 matching bases. The germline V gene has CDR1 DFQATT and CDR2 SNEGSKA (reference sequence). V shed 3 bases and J shed 6 bases, with 14 bases lying between them. The CDR3 loop spans 14 amino acids. The CDR3 spells CSARGSRVPGELFF. The CDR3 region has the DNA TGCAGTGCTAGGGGTTCCAGGGTCCCCGGGGAGCTGTTTTTT.

In its sample, this clonotype was seen many times. The chain uses TRBV12-3 or TRBV12-4 and TRBJ1-2; 7 positions match TRBD1. The CDR3 sequence is 13 residues long. The trim removed 4 bases at V and 4 bases at J, leaving 3 bases unmatched. Written as DNA, the CDR3 is TGTGCCAGCAGTTGGGACAGTCGCTATGGCTACACCTTC. The encoded protein is CASSWDSRYGYTF.

Many counts were recorded for this clonotype. The chain combines TRBV7-8 with TRBJ2-7, with a possible D match to TRBD2 (6 bases). Germline CDR1 is SGHVS and CDR2 is FQNEAQ. This CDR3 region has 15 residues. The V end was cut by 3 bases, the J end by 2 bases, with 14 bases between. The CDR3 DNA sequence: TGTGCCAGCAGCTTGGGACTGACAACCACCTACGAGCAGTACTTC. This gives the protein CASSLGLTTTYEQYF. The entire variable domain, with the rest obtained from reference TRBV7-8 and TRBJ2-7, is as follows: GAGVSQSPRYKVAKRGQDVALRCDPISGHVSLFWYQQALGQGPEFLTYFQNEAQLDKSGLPSDRFFAERPEGSVSTLKIQRTQQEDSAVYLCASSLGLTTTYEQYFGPGTRLTVT.

The chain combines TRBV11-2 with TRBJ1-2, with TRBD1 matching over 9 bases. V dropped 4 bases and J dropped 4; count of bases not matched to a gene: 7. The CDR3 runs to 15 residues. The germline V gene encodes CDR1 SGHAT and CDR2 FQNNGV. The chain's CDR3 is CASSSLRDRVYGYTF. The CDR3 nucleotides are TGTGCCAGCAGCTCCCTCCGGGACAGGGTCTATGGCTACACCTTC.

This clonotype was seen more than once but under ten times. The V and J genes are TRBV7-6 and TRBJ1-1, with TRBD1 identical over 8 bases. Germline V CDR1 and CDR2: SGHVS, FNYEAQ. Trimming removed 5 bases from V and 5 bases from J; junction bases left unmatched: 7. This CDR3 has 14 amino acids. CDR3 sequence (DNA): TGTGCCAGCAGCAAACGGACAGGGCTGACTGAAGCTTTCTTT. Amino acid sequence: CASSKRTGLTEAFF.

The chain is built from TRBV7-8 and TRBJ1-4; weak D call: TRBD1 (5 bases). V dropped 4 bases and J dropped 8 bases, with 17 bases sitting between them. The CDR3 extends over 15 amino acids. Per the germline V gene, CDR1 is SGHVS and CDR2 is FQNEAQ. The chain's CDR3 is CASSSKPLGEEKLFF. CDR3 nucleotide sequence: TGTGCCAGCAGCTCGAAACCCCTAGGGGAGGAAAAACTGTTTTTT.

The chain couples TRBV7-3 to TRBJ1-1; 7 bases fit TRBD1. Germline assignment: CDR1 SGHTA and CDR2 FQGTGA. V gave up 5 bases and J gave up 7 bases; unmatched junction bases: 7. The length of the CDR3 is 13 residues. CDR3 in amino acids: CASSAIGGREAFF. For the CDR3, the DNA is TGTGCCAGCAGCGCAATAGGGGGCCGTGAAGCTTTCTTT. The full variable domain, in which reference TRBV7-3 and TRBJ1-1 provide the parts outside the CDR3, is GAGVSQTPSNKVTEKGKYVELRCDPISGHTALYWYRQSLGQGPEFLIYFQGTGAADDSGLPNDRFFAVRPEGSVSTLKIQRTERGDSAVYLCASSAIGGREAFFGQGTRLTVV.

This clonotype was recorded a few times. The V and J genes are TRBV27 and TRBJ1-5, with 7 positions matching TRBD1. Germline CDR1 is MNHEY and CDR2 is SMNVEV (reference sequence). V dropped 8 bases and J dropped 0; count of bases not matched to a gene: 7. The CDR3 sequence is 15 residues long. The CDR3 protein is CASRSTGVSNQPQHF. The CDR3 nucleotides are TGTGCCAGCCGTTCAACAGGGGTTAGCAATCAGCCCCAGCATTTT.